This T cell receptor beta chain was sequenced during a study of T cells in Graves' hyperthyroidism and ophthalmopathy. Points from the study as a whole: Expanded thyroid clonotypes (above 0.001) were mostly also found in blood.

CDR3 length: 14 residues. Germline V gene sequence: CDR1 SGHAT, CDR2 FQNNGV. Germline trimming cut 4 bases from V and 7 bases from J; bases unmatched to any gene: 10. TCR beta CDR3 region amplification was performed from RNA transcripts. HTBI primers were the set used in a first-round RT-PCR of the TCR CDR3. TCRdb processed the multiplex PCR reads anew with MiXCR; each CDR3 protein has one entry. The profile shows approximately 490,000 distinct CDR3 sequences, approximately 22% of them singletons. There are many counts of this clonotype. Its antigen remains unknown. Thyroid ultrasound and orbital computed tomography, with clinical symptoms and serum thyroxine and TRAb, informed diagnoses. A 10 ml volume of fresh peripheral blood provided the PBMCs.

The chain uses TRBV11-2 and TRBJ2-7; 7 bases line up with TRBD1. This TCR came from a woman in her 70s with Graves' ophthalmopathy. The source material was blood. CDR3 sequence reads: CASSSPKGAGEQYF. CDR3 sequence (DNA): TGTGCCAGCAGCTCCCCGAAGGGGGCGGGTGAGCAGTACTTC. The entire variable domain, with the rest obtained from reference TRBV11-2 and TRBJ2-7, is as follows: EAGVAQSPRYKIIEKRQSVAFWCNPISGHATLYWYQQILGQGPKLLIQFQNNGVVDDSQLPKDRFSAERLKGVDSTLKIQPAKLEDSAVYLCASSSPKGAGEQYFGPGTRLTVT.